The 15 T cell receptor beta chains presented below share a single source sample, sequenced in a study of blood T cell repertoires in COVID-19. Measured with immunoSEQ multiplex PCR; TCRdb has only the in-frame clones, and not every one. The data hold about 39,000 clones, with more than 75% observed a single time. The specimen was peripheral blood. These receptors were taken from a man in his fifties or sixties with active or convalescent COVID-19.

The V and J genes are TRBV7-8 and TRBJ1-1, with 9 bases that match TRBD1. CDR1 is SGHVS, CDR2 FQNEAQ, per germline. CDR3 length equals 14 residues. V was pared by 4 bases and J by 4 bases, with 4 bases of the junction left unmatched. The CDR3 loop is CASSSGQGVTEAFF. The CDR3 DNA sequence: TGTGCCAGCAGCTCGGGACAGGGAGTCACTGAAGCTTTCTTT.

The V and J genes are TRBV2 and TRBJ1-1; D might be TRBD1 (5 bases). V gave up 11 bases and J gave up 1 base, with 11 bases separating them. The germline gives CDR1 SNHLY, CDR2 FYNNEI. The CDR3 sequence is 12 residues long. The DNA for the CDR3 is TGTGCCGCTGACAGAGAGAACACTGAAGCTTTCTTT. Protein sequence: CAADRENTEAFF.

The chain joins TRBV4-1 to TRBJ1-5; 8 positions match TRBD1. J gave up 11 bases and V 0 bases, and 12 bases lay outside the gene matches. Germline values: CDR1 MGHRA, CDR2 YSYEKL. The CDR3 has 16 residues. The CDR3 coding sequence is TGCGCCAGCAGCCAAGATGCCCAGGGGGCATACCAGGCCCAGCATTTT. Its protein product is CASSQDAQGAYQAQHF.

The V and J genes are TRBV7-9 and TRBJ2-3, with TRBD2 matching over 7 bases. V shed 5 bases and J 4 bases; nucleotides not matched to a gene: 9. This CDR3 comprises 15 residues. Per the germline V gene, CDR1 is SEHNR and CDR2 is FQNEAQ (reference sequence). CDR3 in amino acids: CASSPSGGSADTQYF. CDR3 bases: TGTGCCAGCAGCCCCTCGGGCGGGAGCGCAGATACGCAGTATTTT.

CDR3 amino acids: CASSGPQGVGELFF. DNA for the CDR3: TGTGCCAGCAGTGGACCCCAGGGGGTCGGGGAGCTGTTTTTT. The genes are TRBV2 and TRBJ2-2; TRBD1 aligns across 7 bases. Germline V lookup: CDR1 SNHLY, CDR2 FYNNEI. CDR3 length equals 14 residues. V was pared by 4 bases and J by 7 bases, with 6 bases of the junction left unmatched.

The sample holds one count of this clone. The V and J genes are TRBV18 and TRBJ2-2, with 10 bases identical to TRBD2. The CDR3 is 16 amino acids. The junction had 8 bases not matched to a gene; V was cut back by 6 bases and J by 4 bases. The germline CDR1 and CDR2 sequences are KGHSH and LQKENI. The CDR3 is CASSPRLAGLTGELFF. The CDR3 coding sequence is TGTGCCAGCTCCCCCCGACTAGCGGGTCTCACCGGGGAGCTGTTTTTT.

The chain is built from TRBV5-4 and TRBJ1-3; 11 bases align to TRBD1. This CDR3 is built from 17 residues. J was trimmed by 4 bases and V by 3 bases; bases with no gene match: 9. The V gene's germline CDR1 is SGHNT and CDR2 YYREEE (reference sequence). CDR3 nucleotide sequence: TGTGCCAGCAGCTGGACAGGGGGCTCTGGGGCCGGAAACACCATATATTTT. Amino acids: CASSWTGGSGAGNTIYF.

This chain connects TRBV10-3 to TRBJ2-7; a possible D gene is TRBD2 (6 bases). The germline V gene has CDR1 ENHRY and CDR2 SYGVKD. Trimming took off 4 bases at V and 1 base at J, with 8 bases between the two ends. The CDR3 runs to 13 residues. Here the CDR3 reads CAISGDLSYEQYF. The CDR3 DNA reads TGTGCCATCAGTGGGGACTTATCCTACGAGCAGTACTTC.

The chain recombines TRBV19 with TRBJ1-4; TRBD1 aligns across 7 bases. V was pared by 6 bases and J by 0 bases, with 4 bases of the junction left unmatched. This CDR3 has 15 amino acids. Germline values: CDR1 LNHDA, CDR2 SQIVND (reference sequence). The CDR3 here is CASRLTGATNEKLFF. In nucleotides, the CDR3 is TGTGCCAGTAGGCTAACAGGGGCAACTAATGAAAAACTGTTTTTT.

The sample holds a few counts of this clone. V usage is TRBV5-4 and J usage is TRBJ2-4; D remains unclear. Per germline, CDR1 SGHNT and CDR2 YYREEE (reference sequence). This CDR3 is built from 13 residues. V lost 0 bases, J lost 4 bases, and 5 bases lay in between. The CDR3 nucleotides read TGTGCCAGCAGCTTGGCACAGAAAAACATTCAGTACTTC. Translating it yields CASSLAQKNIQYF.

This clone came up once. V is TRBV12-3 or TRBV12-4 and J is TRBJ1-5; D is undetermined. Trimming took 6 bases from V and 7 from J, leaving 13 bases between them. This CDR3 spans 13 amino acids. The CDR3 coding sequence is TGTGCCAGCAGCCCCCTCGAGGAGCAGCCCCAGCATTTT. As protein: CASSPLEEQPQHF.

There are a few counts of this clone. The chain links TRBV9 to TRBJ2-7, with a tentative D call TRBD1 (6 bases). Germline V gene data show CDR1 as SGDLS and CDR2 as YYNGEE. V dropped 4 bases and J dropped 2 bases, with 13 bases sitting between them. The CDR3 is 14 amino acids. This chain's CDR3 is CASSPRTATYEQYF. As DNA, the CDR3 is TGTGCCAGCAGCCCCCGGACAGCCACCTACGAGCAGTACTTC.

This chain uses TRBV6-5 with TRBJ2-1; D ambiguous. This CDR3 contains 13 residues. Germline values: CDR1 MNHEY, CDR2 SVGAGI. Trimming took 8 bases from V and 4 from J, leaving 12 bases between them. The CDR3, as DNA: TGTGCCAGCGGTCTTAACAGATACAATGAGCAGTTCTTC. Encoded protein: CASGLNRYNEQFF.

The J gene is TRBJ1-6, the V gene TRBV9; the D gene is possibly TRBD1 (5 bases). Germline V lookup: CDR1 SGDLS, CDR2 YYNGEE. The CDR3 sequence is 16 residues long. The V end lost 0 bases, the J end lost 6 bases, and 13 bases lay between the germline ends. DNA of the CDR3: TGTGCCAGCAGCGTAGAGCGGGGGGAGGCTAATTCACCCCTCCACTTT. It codes for CASSVERGEANSPLHF. Supplemented by reference TRBV9 and TRBJ1-6, the full variable domain reads DSGVTQTPKHLITATGQRVTLRCSPRSGDLSVYWYQQSLDQGLQFLIQYYNGEERAKGNILERFSAQQFPDLHSELNLSSLELGDSALYFCASSVERGEANSPLHFGNGTRLTVT.

The chain has TRBV27 and TRBJ1-2; 9 bases match TRBD1. The CDR3 contains 14 residues. V lost 4 bases, J lost 5 bases, and 5 bases stayed unmatched. CDR1 is MNHEY, CDR2 SMNVEV, per germline (reference sequence). CDR3 amino acids: CASSSGQGEYGYTF. In DNA form, the CDR3 reads TGTGCCAGCAGTTCGGGACAGGGTGAATATGGCTACACCTTC.